The clone carrying this T cell receptor (beta chain) was observed many times. Molecular barcoded adaptors covering alpha/delta and beta/gamma chains were used on roughly 400 ng RNA. Via MiXCR, TCRdb re-called the reads, giving one row per CDR3 protein. This table holds 40,000 to 50,000 distinct CDR3 sequences, roughly 13% found once. This entry belongs to a study of read filtering for tumor transcriptome and immune sequencing. Looked up from germline, CDR1 is SGHVS and CDR2 is FNYEAQ. Deletions cut 3 bases from V and 1 base from J, with 6 bases between. The CDR3 runs 13 residues. J is TRBJ1-1 and V is TRBV7-6; D unclear. The sample was a population of CD138-negative cells sorted from bone marrow. The TCR originated in a donor at least 40 years old with multiple myeloma. CDR3 in DNA: TGTGCCAGCAGCTTTACACCGAACACTGAAGCTTTCTTT. It encodes CASSFTPNTEAFF. The variable domain in full, with the rest retrieved from reference TRBV7-6 and TRBJ1-1, is GAGVSQSPRYKVTKRGQDVALRCDPISGHVSLYWYRQALGQGPEFLTYFNYEAQQDKSGLPNDRFSAERPEGSISTLTIQRTEQRDSAMYRCASSFTPNTEAFFGQGTRLTVV.